In this sample, the clone carrying this TCR beta chain turned up a few times. Antigen unknown. This sample was included in a study of blood T cells in healthy people across ages. Findings and caveats of the study: Both naive CD4+ cell counts and diversity were greater in long-lived donors than in aged donors.

The CDR3 is 14 residues long. The V and J ends lost 6 bases and 7 bases respectively, with 16 bases between them. CDR1 and CDR2 (germline): DFQATT, SNEGSKA (reference sequence). A second about 7 to 12 cycle PCR used barcoded and J-beta primers. The yield of each sample was at least 3 million CDR3-containing paired-end reads. A single record per CDR3 protein comes from TCRdb applying MiXCR to the 5' RACE reads. The sample has some 1.8 million distinct CDR3 sequences, more than 35% seen once. The source of this sequence is a human donor in good health. The chain has TRBV20-1 and TRBJ1-6, with D tentatively TRBD1 (6 bases). The sample was blood. The CDR3 nucleotides are TGCAGTGCCTTACCGACAGGCGTAAATTCACCCCTCCACTTT. Its protein is CSALPTGVNSPLHF.